One and the same sample provided the 17 T cell receptor beta chains below, sequenced in a study of blood T cell repertoires in COVID-19. Profiled with immunoSEQ multiplex PCR; TCRdb holds only in-frame clones, not every one. The sample records fewer than 250,000 clones, less than 85% being singletons. Sequenced material: peripheral blood. The receptors were sampled from a woman in her fifties or sixties with acute or convalescent COVID-19.

This clone was seen a few times. The chain has TRBV29-1 and TRBJ1-1, with 7 bases lining up with TRBD1. The CDR3 sequence is 13 residues long. The ends lost 7 bases at V and 0 bases at J; junction bases unmatched: 5. Germline CDR1 and CDR2: SQVTM and ANQGSEA. Here the CDR3 DNA reads TGCAGCGCGGGACAGTTCATGAACACTGAAGCTTTCTTT. The encoded protein is CSAGQFMNTEAFF.

The gene calls are TRBV23-1 and TRBJ1-2; D not certain. TRBV23-1 is identified as an open reading frame with a role that is uncertain. V was cut by 2 bases and J by 4 bases, with 11 bases left in between. The CDR3 runs to 14 residues. The CDR3 loop is CASSQTRQTYGYTF. The CDR3, as DNA: TGCGCCAGCAGTCAAACCCGACAAACCTATGGCTACACCTTC.

The chain uses TRBV5-1 and TRBJ1-1; D may be TRBD1 (6 bases). Germline-derived CDR1 and CDR2 are SGHRS and YFSETQ. The germline V and J ends were trimmed by 4 bases and 1 base, with 11 bases remaining between them. The CDR3 sequence is 14 residues long. DNA for the CDR3: TGCGCCAGCAGCAGCAGGGGTAGGAACACTGAAGCTTTCTTT. Translation gives CASSSRGRNTEAFF.

This clone was found once. The chain couples TRBV10-1 to TRBJ1-2; no clear D gene. This CDR3 has 13 residues. Trimming cost V 3 bases and J 6 bases, with 11 bases left between them. Germline-derived CDR1 and CDR2 are WNHNN and SYGVQD (reference sequence). The CDR3 loop reads CASSDNSQDGYTF. Here the CDR3 DNA reads TGCGCCAGCAGTGATAACAGTCAGGATGGCTACACCTTC.

The rearrangement joins TRBV11-2 to TRBJ2-7, with D possibly being TRBD2 (5 bases). This CDR3 spans 12 amino acids. Germline lookup yields CDR1 SGHAT and CDR2 FQNNGV. The V and J ends lost 3 bases and 5 bases respectively, with 8 bases between them. The CDR3 DNA is TGTGCCAGCAGCTTTATCGGGGACGAGCAGTACTTC. This encodes CASSFIGDEQYF. Drawing the rest from reference TRBV11-2 and TRBJ2-7, the complete variable domain is EAGVAQSPRYKIIEKRQSVAFWCNPISGHATLYWYQQILGQGPKLLIQFQNNGVVDDSQLPKDRFSAERLKGVDSTLKIQPAKLEDSAVYLCASSFIGDEQYFGPGTRLTVT.

The chain uses TRBV30 and TRBJ2-3; D is possibly TRBD2 (7 bases). The CDR3 contains 13 residues. CDR1 and CDR2 from the germline V gene are GTSNPN and SVGIG (reference sequence). V lost 3 bases, J lost 8 bases, and 15 bases lay in between. The CDR3 loop reads CAWSRGGGPTQYF. CDR3 nucleotide sequence: TGTGCCTGGAGCCGGGGAGGGGGGCCTACGCAGTATTTT.

This clone has just a few counts. This rearrangement joins TRBV7-2 to TRBJ2-7; TRBD1 agrees at 12 bases. The CDR3 is 15 amino acids. Trimming removed 4 bases from V and 5 bases from J; junction bases left unmatched: 6. CDR1 SGHTA and CDR2 FQGNSA come from the germline V gene. The CDR3 spells CASSSGTGGRNEQYF. As DNA, the CDR3 is TGTGCCAGCAGCTCCGGGACAGGGGGCCGGAACGAGCAGTACTTC.

The V call is TRBV18, the J call TRBJ2-3, with D tentatively TRBD2 (6 bases). The CDR3 loop spans 16 amino acids. Trimming cost V 3 bases and J 3 bases, with 16 bases left between them. The germline gives CDR1 KGHSH, CDR2 LQKENI. CDR3 residues: CASSPDWGGDTDTQYF. In DNA form, the CDR3 reads TGTGCCAGCTCACCCGATTGGGGAGGAGATACAGATACGCAGTATTTT.

The rearrangement uses TRBV18 and TRBJ2-3; 10 bases match TRBD2. The ends lost 6 bases at V and 4 bases at J; junction bases unmatched: 13. CDR1 KGHSH and CDR2 LQKENI come from the germline V gene. The CDR3 sequence is 17 residues long. For the CDR3, the DNA is TGTGCCAGCTCTTCAAGGGGCGGACTAGCGGAATCAGATACGCAGTATTTT. As protein: CASSSRGGLAESDTQYF.

The chain is built from TRBV19 and TRBJ1-2; 7 bases are a match to TRBD1. The CDR3 has 14 residues. J lost 1 base, V lost 7 bases, and 6 bases had no gene match. Germline V gene data show CDR1 as LNHDA and CDR2 as SQIVND (reference sequence). The CDR3 spells CASTPTGINYGYTF. DNA of the CDR3: TGTGCCAGTACCCCGACAGGGATTAACTATGGCTACACCTTC.

This clone was found once. The chain employs TRBV19 and TRBJ2-7; TRBD1 aligns across 7 bases. CDR1 is LNHDA and CDR2 is SQIVND in the germline V gene (reference sequence). Losses at the gene ends were 10 bases for V and 4 bases for J; bases not matched to a gene: 10. This CDR3 contains 13 residues. In DNA, the CDR3 is TGTGCCACCGCAGACAGGGATTGGTACGAGCAGTACTTC. It specifies CATADRDWYEQYF.

The chain has TRBV13 and TRBJ2-7; 7 bases line up with TRBD1. The CDR3 length is 14 residues. The J segment lost 3 bases and the V segment lost 8 bases, leaving 10 bases of the junction unmatched. Per germline, CDR1 PRHDT and CDR2 FYEKMQ (reference sequence). CDR3 nucleotides: TGTGCCAGCGGTCCCAGGACAGGCGGCTACGAGCAGTACTTC. Residues: CASGPRTGGYEQYF.

This clone was observed once. V gene TRBV10-3 combines with J gene TRBJ1-3, with 9 bases matching TRBD1. Looked up from germline, CDR1 is ENHRY and CDR2 is SYGVKD. V was clipped by 6 bases and J by 0 bases; unmatched bases: 9. This CDR3 contains 17 residues. CDR3 nucleotide sequence: TGTGCCATCAGGAAGGTTGGGACAGGGCTCTCTGGAAACACCATATATTTT. Translation: CAIRKVGTGLSGNTIYF.

The chain's CDR3 is CASSPREYQETQYF. CDR3 DNA sequence: TGTGCCAGCTCACCACGGGAGTACCAAGAGACCCAGTACTTC. J is TRBJ2-5 and V is TRBV18, with D possibly being TRBD2 (5 bases). The CDR3 has 14 amino acids. V lost 1 base, J lost 0 bases, and 6 bases lay in between. Germline assignment: CDR1 KGHSH and CDR2 LQKENI. Complete variable domain (other parts from reference TRBV18 and TRBJ2-5): NAGVMQNPRHLVRRRGQEARLRCSPMKGHSHVYWYRQLPEEGLKFMVYLQKENIIDESGMPKERFSAEFPKEGPSILRIQQVVRGDSAAYFCASSPREYQETQYFGPGTRLLVL.

V gene TRBV5-4 combines with J gene TRBJ2-3, with TRBD1 identical over 12 bases. This CDR3 spans 15 amino acids. J lost 6 bases, V lost 4 bases, and 6 bases had no gene match. The germline V gene encodes CDR1 SGHNT and CDR2 YYREEE (reference sequence). This CDR3 is CASSRPGQGADTQYF. The CDR3 DNA sequence: TGTGCCAGCAGCCGCCCGGGACAGGGGGCCGATACGCAGTATTTT.

This chain links TRBV7-6 with TRBJ2-6; 7 bases are a match to TRBD1. V lost 5 bases, J lost 1 base, and 8 bases stayed unmatched. This CDR3 comprises 17 residues. CDR1 and CDR2 from the germline V gene are SGHVS and FNYEAQ. The CDR3 reads CASSRADRASGANVLTF. The DNA of the CDR3 is TGTGCCAGCAGCCGCGCCGACAGGGCATCTGGGGCCAACGTCCTGACTTTC.

The chain links TRBV2 to TRBJ1-4, with D unresolved. Germline V lookup: CDR1 SNHLY, CDR2 FYNNEI. With 6 bases removed from V and 8 bases from J, the gap between germline ends came to 7 bases. The CDR3 extends over 11 amino acids. This CDR3 is CASSIREKLFF. The CDR3 coding sequence is TGTGCCAGCAGCATCCGGGAAAAACTGTTTTTT.